This T cell receptor beta chain is from a study of blood T cell repertoires in COVID-19. Looking at the study overall: The origin of the acute and convalescent COVID-19 samples was the United States, Italy and Spain. In each case, the material was cDNA or gDNA derived from T cells, B-cell-depleted T cells, or PBMCs.

Patients of the Seattle cohort, enrolled during active infection, were followed longitudinally. The CDR3 totals 15 residues. The V end was cut by 4 bases, the J end by 0 bases, with 13 bases between. Germline CDR1 is SNHLY and CDR2 is FYNNEI. Per the original methods: For nucleated cells, counts were estimated from reference gene primer amplification. Some clones are missing from TCRdb's copy, which holds only in-frame ones; the method was immunoSEQ multiplex PCR. D and trimming were read from the DNA, whereas the V and J calls and clone size are those reported in that table. Seen here are some 200,000 clones, under 85% observed once, and the top ten hold roughly 1.2%.

The source of this sequence is a woman in her twenties or thirties with COVID-19, enrolled during active disease. The chain carries TRBV2 and TRBJ2-7; TRBD1 is a possible D gene (6 bases). Sequencing was done on a sample of peripheral blood. This chain's CDR3 is CASSGPGHFSYEQYF. The CDR3 DNA is TGTGCCAGCAGTGGGCCGGGACACTTCTCCTACGAGCAGTACTTC.